This T cell receptor (beta chain) appears in the sequencing data of a study of blood T cell repertoires in COVID-19. The repertoire was sequenced with immunoSEQ multiplex PCR; TCRdb's copy has only in-frame clones and lacks some. Of under 150,000 clones listed, roughly 85% are singletons. In its sample, this clone was seen a few times. With V trimmed by 7 bases and J by 7 bases, 11 bases remained unmatched. The CDR3 sequence is 16 residues long. Germline lookup yields CDR1 LNHDA and CDR2 SQIVND (reference sequence). This rearrangement joins TRBV19 to TRBJ1-6; 9 bases line up with TRBD1. Sequenced material: peripheral blood. The receptor was derived from a woman aged 60-70 years with COVID-19, enrolled during active disease. The CDR3 DNA reads TGTGCCAGTAAACCCGGACAGGGGAATACCAATTCACCCCTCCACTTT. It encodes CASKPGQGNTNSPLHF.